This entry is about one T cell receptor (beta chain). Per the germline V gene, CDR1 is SGHAT and CDR2 is FQNNGV. This CDR3 region has 17 residues. Trimming took 2 bases from V and 4 from J, leaving 18 bases between them. A second PCR, run for about 7 to 11 cycles, used a sample-barcoded 5' primer plus a J-beta primer mix. Each cDNA molecule received a tag from a template-switch adaptor that had 12 random nucleotides. TCRdb re-analysed the 5' RACE reads in MiXCR, keeping a single row per CDR3 protein. The sample carries about 1.5 million distinct CDR3 sequences, under 55% recorded once. The sample comes from a study of blood T cells in healthy people across ages. Total RNA amounts of at least 6 micrograms were extracted per sample.

The sequenced material came from blood. The clonotype originates from a woman in her late teens or twenties in good health. This chain links TRBV11-2 with TRBJ2-1, with a possible D match to TRBD2 (5 bases). CDR3 in DNA: TGTGCCAGCAGCTTAACGGCGGGTATACGAGAATACAATGAGCAGTTCTTC. It yields the protein CASSLTAGIREYNEQFF.